The next 5 T cell receptor beta chains were all read from a single sample in a study of blood T cell repertoires in COVID-19. The data were produced by immunoSEQ multiplex PCR, yet TCRdb's version contains in-frame clones alone and is incomplete. The sample has 55,000 to 70,000 clones; 79% are singletons. The sequenced material came from peripheral blood. The origin of the receptors is a man between 60 and 75 years old with acute or convalescent COVID-19.

The chain couples TRBV28 to TRBJ1-1; D unclear. Germline lookup yields CDR1 MDHEN and CDR2 SYDVKM. V gave up 10 bases and J gave up 3 bases, with 18 bases separating them. The CDR3 covers 14 residues. The CDR3 spells CATVELGRDTEAFF. Written as DNA, the CDR3 is TGTGCCACCGTTGAACTTGGGAGGGACACTGAAGCTTTCTTT.

V usage is TRBV14 and J usage is TRBJ1-2; possible D gene TRBD1, 5 bases. The V end lost 4 bases, the J end lost 5 bases, and 11 bases lay between the germline ends. The CDR3 has 13 residues. Germline-derived CDR1 and CDR2 are SGHDN and FVKESK. CDR3 sequence reads: CASSLEEGYGYTF. The DNA for the CDR3 is TGTGCCAGCAGCCTAGAGGAGGGGTATGGCTACACCTTC.

The gene calls are TRBV10-1 and TRBJ1-1; TRBD1 matches at 9 bases. The CDR3 consists of 17 residues. Germline CDR1 WNHNN, CDR2 SYGVQD (reference sequence). J lost 5 bases, V lost 6 bases, and 16 bases had no gene match. The CDR3 nucleotides are TGCGCCAGCAGCCACCCGGGACAGGGCCCTACGGAGACTGAAGCTTTCTTT. The encoded protein is CASSHPGQGPTETEAFF.

This clone has a handful of counts. The chain carries TRBV7-9 and TRBJ1-3; 8 nucleotides match TRBD1. The germline CDR1 and CDR2 sequences are SEHNR and FQNEAQ (reference sequence). This CDR3 has 17 amino acids. After removal of 4 bases from V and 0 bases from J, the junction contained 8 bases not matched to a gene. DNA of the CDR3: TGTGCCAGCAGCTCGAGGACAGGGATACCCTCTGGAAACACCATATATTTT. Protein product: CASSSRTGIPSGNTIYF.

The chain employs TRBV7-9 and TRBJ1-4; D perhaps matches TRBD1 (6 bases). The CDR3 has 14 residues. V was cut by 4 bases and J by 6 bases, with 12 bases left in between. Germline CDR1 and CDR2: SEHNR and FQNEAQ (reference sequence). CDR3 sequence (DNA): TGTGCCAGCAGCTCCCGGGACACGGATGAAAAACTGTTTTTT. Translation gives CASSSRDTDEKLFF.